These 5 T cell receptor beta chains came from one sample sequenced in a study of blood T cell repertoires in COVID-19. Using immunoSEQ multiplex PCR, the repertoire was profiled, and TCRdb retains in-frame clones only, with some absent. The sample has approximately 28,000 clones; around 77% are singletons. The sequenced material came from peripheral blood. The receptors were gathered from a woman in her 70s with active or convalescent COVID-19.

The chain uses TRBV28 and TRBJ1-6; no clear D gene. Per the germline V gene, CDR1 is MDHEN and CDR2 is SYDVKM. V lost 3 bases and J 11 bases, leaving 17 bases between the germline ends. The CDR3 is 15 amino acids. Here the CDR3 DNA reads TGTGCCAGCAGTTTCCGCGCCACCCTCGGGGCACCCCTCCACTTT. It specifies CASSFRATLGAPLHF. Supplemented by reference TRBV28 and TRBJ1-6, the full variable domain reads DVKVTQSSRYLVKRTGEKVFLECVQDMDHENMFWYRQDPGLGLRLIYFSYDVKMKEKGDIPEGYSVSREKKERFSLILESASTNQTSMYLCASSFRATLGAPLHFGNGTRLTVT.

This clone has a single count. The rearrangement uses TRBV5-5 and TRBJ1-2; TRBD1 matches 7 bases. The CDR3 length is 13 residues. Germline V gene sequence: CDR1 SGHKS, CDR2 YYEKEE (reference sequence). With V trimmed by 7 bases and J by 3 bases, 6 bases remained unmatched. CDR3 residues: CASGEGADYGYTF. The CDR3, as DNA: TGTGCCAGCGGTGAGGGGGCTGACTATGGCTACACCTTC.

V is TRBV5-1 and J is TRBJ2-7; TRBD2 matches 9 bases. The CDR3 spans 17 residues. Germline V gene data show CDR1 as SGHRS and CDR2 as YFSETQ. Trimming cost V 3 bases and J 5 bases; bases outside gene matches: 15. The CDR3 sequence is CASSSLTSGESSDEQYF. The DNA of the CDR3 is TGCGCCAGCAGCTCCCTGACTAGCGGAGAGAGTTCCGACGAGCAGTACTTC.

The V call is TRBV6-4, the J call TRBJ2-6; D not resolved. CDR3 size: 15 residues. Germline lookup yields CDR1 MRHNA and CDR2 SNTAGT. Between the trimmed V and J ends, which lost 3 bases and 0 bases, there was a span of 6 bases. The CDR3 DNA is TGTGCCAGCAGTGAGAGTCTCTCTGGGGCCAACGTCCTGACTTTC. It codes for CASSESLSGANVLTF.

This chain links TRBV14 with TRBJ2-7; a weak D match, TRBD1 (6 bases). CDR1 is SGHDN and CDR2 is FVKESK in the germline V gene. Trimming took off 0 bases at V and 5 bases at J, with 14 bases between the two ends. The CDR3 contains 15 residues. CDR3 sequence reads: CASSQDQSRGHEQYF. As DNA, the CDR3 is TGTGCCAGCAGCCAAGATCAGAGCAGGGGCCACGAGCAGTACTTC.